These T cell receptor beta chains were read from a single sample in a study of blood T cell repertoires in COVID-19. TCRdb's copy holds only in-frame clones and misses some; the assay was immunoSEQ multiplex PCR. The sample has more than 95,000 clones, 65% to 80% seen once; the top ten hold about 6.6%. Sequences were obtained from peripheral blood. The receptors come from a man in his 70s with acute or convalescent COVID-19. Both conserved end residues are part of each CDR3. Rows give clone size only sometimes, using once, few, many, or a class for an expanded clone.

J gene | clone size | V gene | CDR3 protein
TRBJ2-3 | NA | TRBV12-3/TRBV12-4 | CASSWGRTDTQYF
TRBJ1-2 | NA | TRBV27 | CASSFRTGGKDGYTF
TRBJ2-1 | NA | TRBV27 | CASSSGQGKNEQFF
TRBJ2-2 | NA | TRBV4-1 | CASSPGQGAGTGELFF
TRBJ2-2 | NA | TRBV2 | CASTVFPGELFF
TRBJ1-2 | NA | TRBV29-1 | CSVEDPWDSHGYTF
TRBJ2-1 | NA | TRBV7-2 | CASSLEREAEQFF
TRBJ1-2 | NA | TRBV11-3 | CASSGRGGYGYTF
TRBJ1-5 | NA | TRBV19 | CASRGVSNQPQHF
TRBJ2-7 | NA | TRBV13 | CASRTGTYEQYF
TRBJ2-1 | NA | TRBV3-1/TRBV3-2 | CASSGRDYTYNEQFF
TRBJ2-7 | once | TRBV29-1 | CSVRTGSSYEQYF
TRBJ1-2 | once | TRBV30 | CAWRDRQVNYGYTF
TRBJ2-7 | NA | TRBV3-1/TRBV3-2 | CASSQVENYEQYF
TRBJ1-1 | NA | TRBV5-1 | CASSDQGAEEEAFF
TRBJ1-1 | NA | TRBV19 | CASSISPDLGTEAFF
TRBJ1-3 | NA | TRBV30 | CAWRGSGGFSGNTIYF
TRBJ2-3 | NA | TRBV6-5 | CASSYSGGRATDTQYF
TRBJ2-1 | NA | TRBV7-2 | CASTLGGAANEQFF
TRBJ2-6 | NA | TRBV2 | CASRLQGTGANVLTF
TRBJ2-5 | NA | TRBV2 | CASSRGVSETQYF
TRBJ1-2 | NA | TRBV5-1 | CASSLTGGEGYTF
TRBJ1-6 | NA | TRBV10-3 | CAITAGGGSPLHF
TRBJ1-4 | NA | TRBV7-6 | CASSLQVTGGKLFF
TRBJ2-1 | NA | TRBV11-1 | CASSLVRDRYNNEQFF
TRBJ2-1 | NA | TRBV29-1 | CSVIRPPGLDYNEQFF
TRBJ2-7 | NA | TRBV15 | CATSRDGRQSEQYF
TRBJ2-7 | NA | TRBV14 | CASSPQLAGAQEQYF
TRBJ2-7 | NA | TRBV5-5 | CASSWDTYYEQYF
TRBJ2-7 | NA | TRBV2 | CASSLRLAGPYEQYF
TRBJ2-2 | NA | TRBV2 | CASRAGLAGGSNTGELFF
TRBJ1-2 | NA | TRBV7-9 | CASSLVSPRGKGYTF
TRBJ1-5 | NA | TRBV24-1 | CATSRGVSQPQHF
TRBJ2-5 | NA | TRBV5-4 | CASSSRQGKETQYF
TRBJ2-5 | NA | TRBV6-5 | CASSYSEGTGQETQYF
TRBJ2-5 | NA | TRBV18 | CASSPTFSGTQYF
TRBJ1-1 | NA | TRBV7-9 | CASSSPRDSSTEAFF
TRBJ1-1 | NA | TRBV10-3 | CAISESPGNTEAFF
TRBJ2-7 | NA | TRBV21-1 | CASSKEKTFRPYEQYF
TRBJ1-5 | once | TRBV19 | CASSDQGAGQPQHF
TRBJ1-4 | once | TRBV10-3 | CAISGQGADEKLFF
TRBJ1-1 | few | TRBV5-1 | CASSLVGTGVEAFF
TRBJ1-2 | NA | TRBV23-1 | CASSQGPDRGNGYTF
TRBJ2-3 | NA | TRBV5-1 | CASSHGQGPLDGTDTQYF
TRBJ1-4 | NA | TRBV30 | CAWSLTGDEKLFF
TRBJ1-6 | NA | TRBV11-2 | CASSRVGLSESPLHF
TRBJ1-6 | NA | TRBV10-3 | CAISEEGRQRNSPLHF
TRBJ1-2 | NA | TRBV7-9 | CASSLVGYGYTF
TRBJ2-2 | NA | TRBV27 | CASSFRVRDRVIANTGELFF
TRBJ1-5 | NA | TRBV28 | CASSLWESQSPQHF
TRBJ2-2 | NA | TRBV6-2/TRBV6-3 | CASSYSRDRNTGELFF
TRBJ2-5 | NA | TRBV9 | CASSSRTGEFETQYF
TRBJ2-5 | NA | TRBV7-9 | CASSLVSGQETQYF